This T cell receptor (beta chain) was captured by sequencing in a study of cytomegalovirus exposure and HLA in healthy donors. The wider study: There were around 100 million unique TCR beta sequences, drawn from about 200 million T cells, in an earlier analysis.

Details on this clone: The antigen remains unidentified.

Trimming removed 5 bases at V and 1 base at J, with 17 bases between. The germline V gene encodes CDR1 SGHNT and CDR2 YENEEA. CDR3 length: 16 residues. The primer mix had 60 Vbeta and 13 Jbeta primers. Sequencing used immunoSEQ multiplex PCR; TCRdb keeps in-frame clones, though not all of them. The repertoire holds fewer than 150,000 clones, about 75% seen once, with around 3.6% in the top ten. Broader study findings: The authors later found most CMV-associated TCR beta chains appeared HLA-restricted. For cytomegalovirus status, the classifier reportedly gave diagnoses with high specificity and sensitivity.

Donors in the study were healthy people who gave bone marrow. The TCR comes from a young man in good health and CMV-seronegative. The V call is TRBV11-3, the J call TRBJ1-1; D not resolved. The sample was PBMCs. The CDR3 DNA is TGTGCCAGCAGCCCGAGTCCCTCCCTCGGGAACACTGAAGCTTTCTTT. This sequence encodes CASSPSPSLGNTEAFF.